This entry features one T cell receptor beta chain sequence. The antigen remains undetermined. These data are taken from a study of T cells in localized non-small cell lung cancer. Study conclusions and caveats: Only one tumor region was sequenced, so heterogeneity remains possible. The highest T cell clonality was in uninvolved adjacent lung, above tumor.

The protocol was immunoSEQ multiplex PCR, while the TCRdb copy is restricted to in-frame clones and leaves out a portion. The sample yields 900 to 1,400 clones, 21% seen once. Sample: normal lung tissue next to the tumor, taken before any cancer treatment. This clonotype originated in a female donor older than 55 with stage I squamous cell lung carcinoma.

CDR3 sequence: CASSYRATGGNTEAFF. The CDR3 region has the DNA TGTGCCAGCAGTTACCGCGCCACAGGGGGTAACACTGAAGCTTTCTTT. The V gene is TRBV6-8, the J gene TRBJ1-1, with 8 bases identical to TRBD1. Germline V gives CDR1 MNHGY, CDR2 SAAAGT. Trimming at V came to 2 bases and at J to 2 bases, leaving 7 bases not matched to a gene. The CDR3 sequence is 16 residues long.